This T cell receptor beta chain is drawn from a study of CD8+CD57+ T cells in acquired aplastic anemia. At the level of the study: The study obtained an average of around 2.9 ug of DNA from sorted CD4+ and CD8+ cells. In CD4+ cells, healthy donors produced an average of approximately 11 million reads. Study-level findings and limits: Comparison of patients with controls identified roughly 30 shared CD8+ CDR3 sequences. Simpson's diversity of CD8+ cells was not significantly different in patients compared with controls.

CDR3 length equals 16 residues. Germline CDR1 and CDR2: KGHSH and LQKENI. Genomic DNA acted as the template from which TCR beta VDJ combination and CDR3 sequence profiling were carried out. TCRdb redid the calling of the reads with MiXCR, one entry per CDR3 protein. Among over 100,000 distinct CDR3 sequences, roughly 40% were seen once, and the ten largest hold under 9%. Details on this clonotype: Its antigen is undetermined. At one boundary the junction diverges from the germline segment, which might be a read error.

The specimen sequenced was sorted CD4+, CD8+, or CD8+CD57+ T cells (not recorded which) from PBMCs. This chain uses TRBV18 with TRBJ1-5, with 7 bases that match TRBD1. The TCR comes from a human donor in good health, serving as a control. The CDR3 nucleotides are TGTGCCAGTTCACCGGGTCTACAGGGGCAGGATCAGCCCCAGCATTTT. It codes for CASSPGLQGQDQPQHF.